The source of this TCR beta chain is a study of T cell clones after liver transplantation. Study-level information: Subjects received no induction therapy and standard immunosuppression until randomization at 12-24 months post-transplant. Samples came pre-transplant, pre-randomization before withdrawal, and post-randomization after withdrawal ended.

Study observations and caveats: Graft donor-reactive T cells may have migrated into the graft rather than being deleted.

Note on this clone: Antigen specificity is unknown.

CDR1 is LNHNV, CDR2 YYDKDF, per germline (reference sequence). Trimming cost V 1 base and J 6 bases, with 9 bases left between them. The CDR3 has 13 residues. Generated by immunoSEQ multiplex PCR, the TCRdb table keeps only in-frame clones and is missing some. This sample has under 130,000 clones, with about 80% found just once. Specimen: CD4+ T cells from blood, collected approximately 43 months after liver transplant. V is TRBV15 and J is TRBJ1-2; unclear D gene. The receptor was isolated from a human patient who received a liver transplant. Some T cells may be provided by the graft donor. CDR3 residues: CATSRGEGNGYTF. CDR3 DNA sequence: TGTGCCACCAGCAGAGGGGAAGGAAATGGCTACACCTTC.